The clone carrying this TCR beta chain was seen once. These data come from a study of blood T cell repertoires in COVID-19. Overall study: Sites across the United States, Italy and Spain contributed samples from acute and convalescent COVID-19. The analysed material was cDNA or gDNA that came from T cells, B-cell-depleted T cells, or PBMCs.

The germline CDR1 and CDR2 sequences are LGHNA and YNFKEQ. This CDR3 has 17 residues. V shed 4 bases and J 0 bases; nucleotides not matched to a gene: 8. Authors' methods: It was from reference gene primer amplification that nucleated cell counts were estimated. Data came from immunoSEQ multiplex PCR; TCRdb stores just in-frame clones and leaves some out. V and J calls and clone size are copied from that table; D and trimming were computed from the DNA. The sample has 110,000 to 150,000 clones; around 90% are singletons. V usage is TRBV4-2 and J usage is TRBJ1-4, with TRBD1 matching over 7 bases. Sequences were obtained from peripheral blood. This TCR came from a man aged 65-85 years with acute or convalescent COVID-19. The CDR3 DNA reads TGTGCCAGCAGCCGCGGGACAGACCTTGCAACTAATGAAAAACTGTTTTTT. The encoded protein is CASSRGTDLATNEKLFF.